This paragraph covers one TCR beta chain sequence. With 60 Vbeta and 13 Jbeta primers, the PCR was carried out. Profiling relied on immunoSEQ multiplex PCR, and the TCRdb table lists in-frame clones only, not all of them. Here the sample spans some 150,000 clones, 70% to 80% being singletons. The data were taken from a study of cytomegalovirus exposure and HLA in healthy donors. Among the donors, all were healthy bone marrow donors. The V end lost 5 bases, the J end lost 3 bases, and 8 bases lay between the germline ends. CDR1 is LNHNV, CDR2 YYDKDF, per germline (reference sequence). This CDR3 has 13 residues.

Sequenced: PBMCs. The receptor comes from a female donor in good health and CMV-seropositive. This chain links TRBV15 with TRBJ1-5; a possible D gene is TRBD1 (6 bases). CDR3 residues: CATSGQLNQPQHF. Written as DNA, the CDR3 is TGTGCCACCAGCGGACAGCTCAATCAGCCCCAGCATTTT.